These 10 T cell receptor beta chains originate from one sample sequenced in a study of shared clonotypes between healthy human individuals. Profiled with immunoSEQ multiplex PCR; TCRdb holds only in-frame clones, not every one. The sample contains 1.6 million or so clones, around 98.5% of which appear only once. Sequencing was performed on naive CD4+ T cells sorted from blood. The subset denotes: CD45RA+ positively selected. The receptors shown here come from a man aged 25 to 40 in good health.

The chain employs TRBV4-2 and TRBJ2-3, with 8 positions matching TRBD1. The CDR3 covers 18 residues. Trimming took 0 bases from V and 4 from J; bases not matched to a gene: 12. Germline CDR1 reads LGHNA; CDR2 reads YNFKEQ. The CDR3 coding sequence is TGTGCCAGCAGCCAAGATCCACCGACAGGGGAGAGGTCAGATACGCAGTATTTT. As protein: CASSQDPPTGERSDTQYF.

The genes are TRBV27 and TRBJ1-2, with D perhaps matching TRBD1 (5 bases). Trimming removed 6 bases at V and 8 bases at J, with 19 bases between. Germline loops: CDR1 MNHEY, CDR2 SMNVEV (reference sequence). The CDR3 totals 14 residues. The CDR3 region has the DNA TGTGCCAGCAGCTATCAGGGTGAGGCGCGGGGCTACACCTTC. The encoded protein is CASSYQGEARGYTF.

The genes are TRBV10-3 and TRBJ2-1, with 7 bases matching TRBD2. This CDR3 region has 14 residues. Germline-derived CDR1 and CDR2 are ENHRY and SYGVKD. The V gene end was trimmed by 7 bases and the J gene end by 6 bases; junction bases not matched to a gene: 9. The DNA for the CDR3 is TGTGCCATCACCTCTAGCGGTAGTCTCAATGAGCAGTTCTTC. Translated, it gives CAITSSGSLNEQFF.

V gene TRBV5-4 combines with J gene TRBJ1-2; D remains ambiguous. This CDR3 is 11 amino acids long. Germline CDR1 is SGHNT and CDR2 is YYREEE (reference sequence). Deletions cut 8 bases from V and 7 bases from J, with 12 bases between. CDR3 sequence: CASSVGVGYTF. In nucleotides, the CDR3 is TGTGCCAGTTCCGTCGGGGTTGGCTACACCTTC.

The chain employs TRBV6-5 and TRBJ1-1; D unresolved. The germline V gene has CDR1 MNHEY and CDR2 SVGAGI. The CDR3 sequence is 13 residues long. V lost 7 bases, J lost 1 base, and 10 bases lay in between. The CDR3 region is CASTPRWNTEAFF. The CDR3 bases are TGTGCCAGCACCCCTCGATGGAACACTGAAGCTTTCTTT.

This clone was recorded once. V gene TRBV18 combines with J gene TRBJ2-1; D unclear. CDR3 length: 15 residues. Per germline, CDR1 KGHSH and CDR2 LQKENI. Trimming stripped 2 bases from V and 4 bases from J, with 12 bases between. This CDR3 is CASSPNRAEYNEQFF. CDR3 DNA: TGTGCCAGCTCACCAAATAGGGCAGAATACAATGAGCAGTTCTTC.

V usage is TRBV7-8 and J usage is TRBJ2-1; 12 bases fit TRBD2. V gave up 4 bases and J gave up 5 bases; unmatched junction bases: 3. This CDR3 is 15 amino acids long. Germline assignment: CDR1 SGHVS and CDR2 FQNEAQ. The CDR3 is CASSSWTSGNNEQFF. The CDR3 region has the DNA TGTGCCAGCAGCTCCTGGACTAGCGGGAACAATGAGCAGTTCTTC.

The chain is built from TRBV5-1 and TRBJ2-6, with 7 bases identical to TRBD1. Germline V gene lookup returns CDR1 SGHRS and CDR2 YFSETQ. The CDR3 covers 18 residues. The J segment lost 0 bases and the V segment lost 0 bases, leaving 6 bases of the junction unmatched. DNA of the CDR3: TGCGCCAGCAGCTTGGACCCCTCAGGGGGCTCTGGGGCCAACGTCCTGACTTTC. Translated: CASSLDPSGGSGANVLTF.

Here the CDR3 DNA reads TGCGCCAGCAGCTATTACCTACTAGCCGAGCAGTTCTTC. Amino acids: CASSYYLLAEQFF. The chain carries TRBV4-1 and TRBJ2-1; a weak D match, TRBD2 (6 bases). This CDR3 region has 13 residues. V was clipped by 5 bases and J by 10 bases, with 15 bases between them. The germline CDR1 and CDR2 sequences are MGHRA and YSYEKL.

The chain is built from TRBV5-5 and TRBJ2-1; 8 nucleotides agree with TRBD2. CDR3 length equals 17 residues. V gave up 0 bases and J gave up 0 bases; unmatched junction bases: 5. CDR1 is SGHKS, CDR2 YYEKEE, per germline (reference sequence). The CDR3 reads CASSLAVAGLSYNEQFF. CDR3 in DNA: TGTGCCAGCAGCTTGGCTGTAGCGGGACTCTCCTACAATGAGCAGTTCTTC.